The 21 T cell receptor beta chains in this list originate from one sample, sequenced in a study of T-cell reconstitution after alpha-beta-depleted transplantation in children. TCRbeta library construction was performed incorporating unique molecular identifiers. A single record per CDR3 protein comes from TCRdb applying MiXCR to the PCR reads. The sample consists of almost 500,000 distinct CDR3 sequences, approximately 13% of them appearing once. The starting material was PBMCs from the stem cell graft donor, obtained from the stem cell graft. These TCRs come from a human donor who donated a stem cell graft to a child with combined immunodeficiency.

V usage is TRBV6-2 or TRBV6-3 and J usage is TRBJ1-1, with D hard to call. Trimming stripped 6 bases from V and 3 bases from J, with 11 bases between. The CDR3 contains 13 residues. CDR1 is MNHEY, CDR2 SVGEGT, per germline. Here the CDR3 DNA reads TGTGCCAGCAGATTCAGGACGTACACTGAAGCTTTCTTT. Translated, it gives CASRFRTYTEAFF.

The sample holds one count of this clonotype. The chain recombines TRBV2 with TRBJ2-5; D remains unclear. This CDR3 is built from 12 residues. CDR1 is SNHLY, CDR2 FYNNEI, per germline. Trimming took off 7 bases at V and 9 bases at J, with 15 bases between the two ends. CDR3 in DNA: TGTGCCAGCATTAGGGATGGCGAGGCCCAGTACTTC. This sequence encodes CASIRDGEAQYF.

The gene calls are TRBV19 and TRBJ2-7, with D possibly TRBD1 on 5 matching bases. The CDR3 loop spans 14 amino acids. V was trimmed by 3 bases and J by 1 base, leaving 10 bases between them. Germline V gives CDR1 LNHDA, CDR2 SQIVND (reference sequence). In nucleotides, the CDR3 is TGTGCCAGTAGTATGAGGCCAGGGTCCTACGAGCAGTACTTC. Translation gives CASSMRPGSYEQYF.

The gene calls are TRBV5-1 and TRBJ1-5; 8 bases fit TRBD1. Germline V lookup: CDR1 SGHRS, CDR2 YFSETQ. The CDR3 contains 18 residues. V dropped 0 bases and J dropped 3; count of bases not matched to a gene: 11. The CDR3 here is CASSLGGSTGAINQPQHF. The CDR3, as DNA: TGCGCCAGCAGCTTGGGGGGTTCGACAGGGGCGATCAATCAGCCCCAGCATTTT.

This clonotype was picked up a small number of times. The rearrangement joins TRBV18 to TRBJ2-5; D uncertain. V lost 3 bases and J 3 bases, leaving 8 bases between the germline ends. The CDR3 is 13 amino acids. Per the germline V gene, CDR1 is KGHSH and CDR2 is LQKENI. The CDR3 DNA reads as TGTGCCAGCTCACCGCTTAGGGAAGAGACCCAGTACTTC. Its protein product is CASSPLREETQYF.

The gene calls are TRBV18 and TRBJ2-7; weak D call: TRBD2 (6 bases). Trimming took 1 base from V and 0 from J, leaving 13 bases between them. CDR1 is KGHSH and CDR2 is LQKENI in the germline V gene. The CDR3 loop spans 16 amino acids. The CDR3 spells CASSPLAGPSSYEQYF. The CDR3 DNA is TGTGCCAGCTCACCACTTGCGGGGCCGAGCTCCTACGAGCAGTACTTC.

The sample holds a few counts of this clonotype. V is TRBV18 and J is TRBJ1-6; D ambiguous. CDR1 KGHSH and CDR2 LQKENI come from the germline V gene. CDR3 length: 15 residues. V lost 1 base and J lost 10, with 14 bases in between. CDR3 DNA: TGTGCCAGCTCACCACGGGCAGCCTCCGAATCACCCCTCCACTTT. Its protein is CASSPRAASESPLHF.

This clonotype has at least ten counts. The chain recombines TRBV5-1 with TRBJ2-3; D unclear. Germline CDR1 and CDR2: SGHRS and YFSETQ. The CDR3 consists of 17 residues. The V gene lost 0 bases and the J gene lost 0 bases, with 14 bases spanning the gap. The CDR3 bases are TGCGCCAGCAGCTTGGCCTACAAGACACCTAGCACAGATACGCAGTATTTT. Translated, it gives CASSLAYKTPSTDTQYF.

The table lists this clonotype with a count of one. The gene calls are TRBV4-3 and TRBJ2-7; D ambiguous. The CDR3 runs 17 residues. Germline values: CDR1 LGHNA, CDR2 YSLEER. V was clipped by 0 bases and J by 0 bases, with 15 bases between them. The chain's CDR3 is CASSQDLGQTSSYEQYF. In nucleotides, the CDR3 is TGCGCCAGCAGCCAAGATCTAGGGCAGACAAGCTCCTACGAGCAGTACTTC.

The rearrangement uses TRBV12-3 or TRBV12-4 and TRBJ1-1, with D unresolved. The V end lost 3 bases, the J end lost 7 bases, and 6 bases lay between the germline ends. This CDR3 is 11 amino acids long. CDR3 coding DNA: TGTGCCAGCAGTTTGCGAAGTGAAGCTTTCTTT. Its translation is CASSLRSEAFF.

This clonotype came up a few times. The J gene is TRBJ2-2, the V gene TRBV6-1; 10 bases match TRBD2. The CDR3 is made up of 15 amino acids. With 6 bases clipped from V and 4 bases from J, the junction kept 5 bases outside the gene matches. Per the germline V gene, CDR1 is MNHNS and CDR2 is SASEGT. DNA of the CDR3: TGTGCCAGCAGACCTAGCGGGGGACTCACCGGGGAGCTGTTTTTT. It translates to CASRPSGGLTGELFF.

The J gene is TRBJ2-1, the V gene TRBV7-9, with D perhaps matching TRBD1 (5 bases). Trimming pared 5 bases from V and 4 bases from J, leaving 18 bases between. Germline lookup yields CDR1 SEHNR and CDR2 FQNEAQ (reference sequence). The CDR3 is made up of 16 amino acids. The CDR3 DNA reads as TGTGCCAGCAGCCCTACGAGGCAGGGAACATACAATGAGCAGTTCTTC. Amino acids: CASSPTRQGTYNEQFF.

J is TRBJ2-1 and V is TRBV7-2; tentative D call: TRBD2 (6 bases). V lost 0 bases and J lost 2, with 20 bases in between. From germline, CDR1 is SGHTA and CDR2 FQGNSA. This CDR3 is built from 19 residues. Here the CDR3 reads CASSLALMAGGSPYNEQFF. CDR3 sequence (DNA): TGTGCCAGCAGCTTAGCGCTAATGGCCGGGGGTTCCCCCTACAATGAGCAGTTCTTC.

In its sample, this clonotype was seen a few times. The rearrangement joins TRBV30 to TRBJ2-7; no clear D. This CDR3 comprises 13 residues. CDR1 is GTSNPN and CDR2 is SVGIG in the germline V gene (reference sequence). V was cut by 2 bases and J by 6 bases, with 14 bases left in between. The CDR3 region is CAWSSHSDLEQYF. The CDR3, as DNA: TGTGCCTGGAGTAGCCACAGTGACCTCGAGCAGTACTTC.

This clonotype was seen a few times. The chain has TRBV27 and TRBJ1-2, with TRBD1 matching 7 bases. The CDR3 consists of 17 residues. The V gene end was trimmed by 6 bases and the J gene end by 1 base; junction bases not matched to a gene: 14. Germline V gene lookup returns CDR1 MNHEY and CDR2 SMNVEV (reference sequence). CDR3 DNA sequence: TGTGCCAGCAGCCTACGCCACCCCGACAGGGATAACTATGGCTACACCTTC. The encoded protein is CASSLRHPDRDNYGYTF.

The rearrangement links TRBV18 to TRBJ2-1; TRBD2 matches 8 bases. The CDR3 covers 16 residues. The junction had 11 bases not matched to a gene; V was cut back by 5 bases and J by 5 bases. Germline CDR1 and CDR2: KGHSH and LQKENI. In nucleotides, the CDR3 is TGTGCCAGCTCAGGCCCGGGACTAGGTGGGAACAATGAGCAGTTCTTC. Its protein product is CASSGPGLGGNNEQFF.

This clonotype has at least ten counts. This chain uses TRBV20-1 with TRBJ2-3; TRBD2 matches at 11 bases. Germline trimming cut 3 bases from V and 1 base from J; bases unmatched to any gene: 9. Germline V CDR1 and CDR2: DFQATT, SNEGSKA (reference sequence). The CDR3 is 17 amino acids. DNA for the CDR3: TGCAGTGCTAGTTTGGCTAGCGGGAGGTGGGGCACAGATACGCAGTATTTT. Translation: CSASLASGRWGTDTQYF.

The V call is TRBV4-2, the J call TRBJ2-7, with a tentative D call TRBD2 (6 bases). The CDR3 is made up of 15 amino acids. Germline loops: CDR1 LGHNA, CDR2 YNFKEQ. With 3 bases removed from V and 6 bases from J, the gap between germline ends came to 18 bases. CDR3 nucleotides: TGTGCCAGCAGCCACACGACTCGACTGGAGGGCGAGCAGTACTTC. Translation: CASSHTTRLEGEQYF.

The chain recombines TRBV6-1 with TRBJ2-7; the D gene could be TRBD1 or TRBD2 (5 bases each). Per germline, CDR1 MNHNS and CDR2 SASEGT. The CDR3 runs 14 residues. V was clipped by 6 bases and J by 4 bases, with 16 bases between them. The CDR3 spells CASSPSEGLYEQYF. Here the CDR3 DNA reads TGTGCCAGCAGCCCCTCCGAGGGGCTATACGAGCAGTACTTC.

The chain couples TRBV20-1 to TRBJ1-5; D is undetermined. Germline V gene lookup returns CDR1 DFQATT and CDR2 SNEGSKA (reference sequence). The CDR3 consists of 14 residues. Trimming left V 2 bases short and J 2 bases short, with 10 bases between. The DNA of the CDR3 is TGCAGTGCTAGACCGGAAATCGGCAATCAGCCCCAGCATTTT. It yields the protein CSARPEIGNQPQHF.

This clonotype has just a few counts. CDR3 amino acids: CASNTGLVNEQFF. CDR3 coding DNA: TGTGCCAGCAACACGGGACTAGTCAATGAGCAGTTCTTC. The chain joins TRBV7-2 to TRBJ2-1, with 8 bases that match TRBD2. After removal of 7 bases from V and 6 bases from J, the junction contained 5 bases not matched to a gene. The CDR3 totals 13 residues. CDR1 SGHTA and CDR2 FQGNSA come from the germline V gene.